This T cell receptor beta chain derives from a study of PD-1 blockade in classical Hodgkin lymphoma. The study, taken as a whole, reports: Repertoire differences lack defined causes, possibly disease activity or prior therapy. Later analyses included only patients treated at least 1 year post-ASCT. At C4D1, TCR diversity had climbed significantly for CD4+ cells, though not for CD8+ cells.

Sequencing was performed with immunoSEQ multiplex PCR; in TCRdb, only in-frame clones are kept and a portion is missing. The sample carries about 46,000 clones, approximately 70% recorded once. Relapses following autologous stem cell transplantation were seen in all patients, with brentuximab vedotin exposure varying. Progressive disease, partial response or complete response was each patient's best response. The ends were cut back, 1 base at V and 1 base at J, with 8 bases in the middle. The CDR3 has 15 residues. Germline CDR1 LNHDA, CDR2 SQIVND (reference sequence). Comments on this clone: Its antigen is still unknown.

This TCR derives from a human donor with classical Hodgkin lymphoma. The V gene is TRBV19, the J gene TRBJ1-5; D is unresolved. The sequencing here drew on peripheral blood mononuclear cells (PBMCs), taken at baseline. CDR3 bases: TGTGCCAGTAGTATAGGGGCAGGCAGCAATCAGCCCCAGCATTTT. It is translated as CASSIGAGSNQPQHF.